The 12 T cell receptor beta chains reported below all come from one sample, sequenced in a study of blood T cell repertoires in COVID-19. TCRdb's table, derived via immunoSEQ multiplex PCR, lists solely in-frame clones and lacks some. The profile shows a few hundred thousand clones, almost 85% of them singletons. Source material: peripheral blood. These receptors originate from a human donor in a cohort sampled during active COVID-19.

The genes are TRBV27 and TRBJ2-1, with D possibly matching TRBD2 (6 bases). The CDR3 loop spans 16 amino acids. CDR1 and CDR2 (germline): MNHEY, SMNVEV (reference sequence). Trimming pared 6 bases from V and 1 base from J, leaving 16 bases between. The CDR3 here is CASRPRGRSSYNEQFF. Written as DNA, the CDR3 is TGTGCCAGCAGGCCACGAGGGAGGAGTTCCTACAATGAGCAGTTCTTC.

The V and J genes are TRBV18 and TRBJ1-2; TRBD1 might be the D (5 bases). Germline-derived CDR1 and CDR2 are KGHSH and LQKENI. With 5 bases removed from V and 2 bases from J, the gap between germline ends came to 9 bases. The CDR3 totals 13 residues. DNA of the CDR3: TGTGCCAGCTCAGCGACAGAAAACTATGGCTACACCTTC. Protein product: CASSATENYGYTF.

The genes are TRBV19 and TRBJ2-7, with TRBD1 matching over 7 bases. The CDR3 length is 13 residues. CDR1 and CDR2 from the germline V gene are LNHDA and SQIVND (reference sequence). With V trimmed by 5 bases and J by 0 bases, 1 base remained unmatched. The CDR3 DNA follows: TGTGCCAGTAGTTACAGGGGCTCCTACGAGCAGTACTTC. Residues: CASSYRGSYEQYF.

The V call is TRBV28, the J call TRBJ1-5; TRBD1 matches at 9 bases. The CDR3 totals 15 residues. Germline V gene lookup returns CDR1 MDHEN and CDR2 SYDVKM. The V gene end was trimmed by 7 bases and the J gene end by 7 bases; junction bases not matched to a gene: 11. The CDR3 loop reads CASTSRTGEGQPQHF. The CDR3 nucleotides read TGTGCCAGCACCAGCCGGACAGGGGAAGGCCAGCCCCAGCATTTT. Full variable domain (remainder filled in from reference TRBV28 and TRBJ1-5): DVKVTQSSRYLVKRTGEKVFLECVQDMDHENMFWYRQDPGLGLRLIYFSYDVKMKEKGDIPEGYSVSREKKERFSLILESASTNQTSMYLCASTSRTGEGQPQHFGDGTRLSIL.

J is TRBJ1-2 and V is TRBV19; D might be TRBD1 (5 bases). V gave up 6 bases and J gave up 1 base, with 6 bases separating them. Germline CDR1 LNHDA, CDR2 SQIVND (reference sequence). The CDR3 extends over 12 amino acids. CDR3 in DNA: TGTGCCAGTAGGCAGGGTAACTATGGCTACACCTTC. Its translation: CASRQGNYGYTF.

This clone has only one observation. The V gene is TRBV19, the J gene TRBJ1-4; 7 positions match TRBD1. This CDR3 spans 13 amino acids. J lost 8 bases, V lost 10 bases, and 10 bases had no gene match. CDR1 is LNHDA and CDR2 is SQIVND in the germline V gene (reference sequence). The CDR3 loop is CATLGTAKEKLFF. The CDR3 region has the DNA TGTGCCACACTCGGGACAGCAAAGGAAAAACTGTTTTTT.

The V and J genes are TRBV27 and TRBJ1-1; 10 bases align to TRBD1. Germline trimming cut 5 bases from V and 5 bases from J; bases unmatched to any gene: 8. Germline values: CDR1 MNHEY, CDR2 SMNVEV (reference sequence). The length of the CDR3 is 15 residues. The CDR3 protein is CASSRTDRGRTEAFF. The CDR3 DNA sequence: TGTGCCAGCAGTAGGACGGACAGGGGGAGAACTGAAGCTTTCTTT.

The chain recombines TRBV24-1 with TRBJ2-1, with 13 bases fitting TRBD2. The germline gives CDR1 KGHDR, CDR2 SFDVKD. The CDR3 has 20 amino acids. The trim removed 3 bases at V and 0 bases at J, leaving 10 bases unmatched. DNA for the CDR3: TGTGCCACCAGTGATCGGACTAGCGGGGGAGTCACAAGCTCCTACAATGAGCAGTTCTTC. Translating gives CATSDRTSGGVTSSYNEQFF.

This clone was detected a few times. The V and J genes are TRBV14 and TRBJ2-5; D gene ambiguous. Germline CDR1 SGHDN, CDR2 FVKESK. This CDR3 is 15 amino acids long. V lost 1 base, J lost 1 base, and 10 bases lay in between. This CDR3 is CASSQGKQVQETQYF. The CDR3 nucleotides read TGTGCCAGCAGCCAAGGGAAGCAGGTCCAAGAGACCCAGTACTTC.

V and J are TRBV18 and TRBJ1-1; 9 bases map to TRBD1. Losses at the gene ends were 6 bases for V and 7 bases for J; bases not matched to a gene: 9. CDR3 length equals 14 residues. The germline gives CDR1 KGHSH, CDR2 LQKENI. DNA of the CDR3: TGTGCCAGCTCGGACTTAGGGACAGGGCGTGAAGCTTTCTTT. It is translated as CASSDLGTGREAFF.

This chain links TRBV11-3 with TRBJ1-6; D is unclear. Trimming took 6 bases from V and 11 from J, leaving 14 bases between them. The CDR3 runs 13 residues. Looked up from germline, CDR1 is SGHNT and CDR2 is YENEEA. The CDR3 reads CASSAGGETPLHF. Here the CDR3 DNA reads TGTGCCAGCAGTGCAGGAGGCGAGACACCCCTCCACTTT.

The CDR3 protein is CASSEAPYSSQGDYEQYF. The CDR3 region has the DNA TGTGCCAGCAGTGAAGCGCCTTATTCGTCACAGGGGGACTACGAGCAGTACTTC. The rearrangement joins TRBV6-1 to TRBJ2-7, with TRBD1 matching over 8 bases. CDR1 and CDR2 from the germline V gene are MNHNS and SASEGT. The CDR3 length is 18 residues. The J segment lost 3 bases and the V segment lost 0 bases, leaving 13 bases of the junction unmatched.